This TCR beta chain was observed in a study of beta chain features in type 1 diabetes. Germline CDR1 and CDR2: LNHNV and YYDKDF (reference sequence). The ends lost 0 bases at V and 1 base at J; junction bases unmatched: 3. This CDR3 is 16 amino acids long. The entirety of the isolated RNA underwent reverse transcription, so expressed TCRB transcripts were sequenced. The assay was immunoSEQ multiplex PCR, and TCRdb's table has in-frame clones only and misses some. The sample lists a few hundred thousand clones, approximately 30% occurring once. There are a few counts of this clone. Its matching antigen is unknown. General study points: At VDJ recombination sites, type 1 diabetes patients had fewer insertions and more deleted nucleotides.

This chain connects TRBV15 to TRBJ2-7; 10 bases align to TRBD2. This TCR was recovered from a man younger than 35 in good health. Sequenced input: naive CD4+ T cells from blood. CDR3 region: CATSRELAGLSYEQYF. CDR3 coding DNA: TGTGCCACCAGCAGAGAACTAGCGGGACTTTCCTACGAGCAGTACTTC.